Presented here are 7 T cell receptor beta chains from one specimen sequenced in a study of blood T cell repertoires in COVID-19. Produced via immunoSEQ multiplex PCR; TCRdb's table is partial and in-frame only. The table has 230,000 or so clones, around 89% seen once. The sequencing input was PBMCs or T cells enriched from blood (not recorded which). The receptors shown here come from a woman aged 25 to 45 who had recovered from COVID-19.

Ten or more counts support this clone. The chain is built from TRBV7-6 and TRBJ2-5, with 9 bases fitting TRBD1. The CDR3 runs 17 residues. Germline CDR1 and CDR2: SGHVS and FNYEAQ. With 1 base clipped from V and 5 bases from J, the junction kept 11 bases outside the gene matches. The CDR3 DNA sequence: TGTGCCAGCAGCTTAGGAGCAGGGACAGGGATTCGGGAGACCCAGTACTTC. It is translated as CASSLGAGTGIRETQYF. Looking up the rest from reference TRBV7-6 and TRBJ2-5 gives the full variable domain: GAGVSQSPRYKVTKRGQDVALRCDPISGHVSLYWYRQALGQGPEFLTYFNYEAQQDKSGLPNDRFSAERPEGSISTLTIQRTEQRDSAMYRCASSLGAGTGIRETQYFGPGTRLLVL.

The genes are TRBV6-5 and TRBJ1-1; 10 bases align to TRBD1. Germline V gives CDR1 MNHEY, CDR2 SVGAGI. The CDR3 extends over 15 amino acids. J gave up 3 bases and V 2 bases, and 3 bases lay outside the gene matches. CDR3 protein: CASSYGGQGHTEAFF. The CDR3 DNA reads as TGTGCCAGCAGTTACGGGGGACAGGGGCACACTGAAGCTTTCTTT.

The CDR3 DNA reads as TGCAGTGCACCGCGGGAATATGGCTACACCTTC. It yields the protein CSAPREYGYTF. This chain links TRBV20-1 with TRBJ1-2; unclear D gene. CDR1 and CDR2 (germline): DFQATT, SNEGSKA (reference sequence). The CDR3 totals 11 residues. Trimming took 6 bases from V and 5 from J, leaving 10 bases between them.

The chain has TRBV6-5 and TRBJ1-5; 10 bases map to TRBD1. The CDR3 is 13 residues long. V dropped 8 bases and J dropped 7; count of bases not matched to a gene: 5. Germline-derived CDR1 and CDR2 are MNHEY and SVGAGI. The CDR3 protein is CASGGQGRQPQHF. The DNA for the CDR3 is TGTGCCAGCGGGGGACAGGGGAGGCAGCCCCAGCATTTT.

CDR3 sequence: CASSERRTSGGQTDTQYF. CDR3 coding DNA: TGTGCCAGCAGTGAAAGAAGGACTAGCGGGGGGCAAACAGATACGCAGTATTTT. The rearrangement joins TRBV25-1 to TRBJ2-3; 14 positions match TRBD2. The trim removed 2 bases at V and 3 bases at J, leaving 7 bases unmatched. The germline CDR1 and CDR2 sequences are MGHDK and SYGVNS. The CDR3 runs 18 residues.

CDR3 sequence (DNA): TGTGCCAGCAGTTACCTGGGACAGGGCTACAATGAGCAGTTCTTC. Protein: CASSYLGQGYNEQFF. V and J are TRBV6-5 and TRBJ2-1; 9 bases map to TRBD1. CDR1 MNHEY and CDR2 SVGAGI come from the germline V gene. This CDR3 is 15 amino acids long. J was trimmed by 3 bases and V by 2 bases; bases with no gene match: 2.

The chain combines TRBV6-5 with TRBJ1-2; maybe TRBD1 (5 bases). Germline assignment: CDR1 MNHEY and CDR2 SVGAGI. The CDR3 extends over 14 amino acids. The V end lost 5 bases, the J end lost 6 bases, and 16 bases lay between the germline ends. CDR3 protein: CASSLARVGNGYTF. The CDR3 DNA sequence: TGTGCCAGCAGTCTGGCCAGGGTTGGGAATGGCTACACCTTC.